The next 21 T cell receptor beta chains were all read from a single sample in a study of blood T cell repertoires in COVID-19. The method was immunoSEQ multiplex PCR; TCRdb's version includes in-frame clones alone and lacks a portion of them. The sample has over 350,000 clones, more than 85% seen once. Sequencing used peripheral blood. The receptor set was obtained from a woman in her 30s with acute or convalescent COVID-19.

This chain uses TRBV3-1 (or the pseudogene TRBV3-2) with TRBJ2-7; TRBD1 is a possible D gene (6 bases). CDR3 length equals 15 residues. Germline V CDR1 and CDR2: LGHDT, YNNKEL (reference sequence). Trimming pared 1 base from V and 4 bases from J, leaving 14 bases between. CDR3 bases: TGTGCCAGCAGCCAAGTCTTCGCCAGGGGATACGAGCAGTACTTC. Protein product: CASSQVFARGYEQYF.

The genes are TRBV24-1 and TRBJ2-7; 10 bases map to TRBD1. Germline CDR1 reads KGHDR; CDR2 reads SFDVKD. After removal of 3 bases from V and 3 bases from J, the junction contained 4 bases not matched to a gene. The CDR3 is 15 residues long. CDR3 loop: CATSDGDRGVYEQYF. CDR3 nucleotide sequence: TGTGCCACCAGTGATGGGGACAGGGGAGTCTACGAGCAGTACTTC.

This chain connects TRBV5-6 to TRBJ1-5; weak D call: TRBD1 (5 bases). The CDR3 has 14 residues. Germline CDR1 is SGHDT and CDR2 is YYEEEE. Trimming pared 0 bases from V and 7 bases from J, leaving 11 bases between. For the CDR3, the DNA is TGTGCCAGCAGCTTGGCAGGGTTGGAGCAGCCCCAGCATTTT. The encoded protein is CASSLAGLEQPQHF.

This chain joins TRBV29-1 and TRBJ1-1; the D is unclear. CDR3 size: 13 residues. V lost 4 bases and J lost 1, with 10 bases in between. In germline, CDR1 is SQVTM, CDR2 ANQGSEA. The chain's CDR3 is CSVAGRSNTEAFF. CDR3 bases: TGCAGCGTTGCCGGCAGGTCGAACACTGAAGCTTTCTTT.

The CDR3 nucleotides are TGTGCCAGCAGCCAAGCAGGGGTTTCTTTCTATGGGGCCAACGTCCTGACTTTC. It is translated as CASSQAGVSFYGANVLTF. The V call is TRBV3-1 (or the pseudogene TRBV3-2), the J call TRBJ2-6, with D perhaps TRBD1 (6 bases). The V gene's germline CDR1 is LGHDT and CDR2 YNNKEL (reference sequence). Trimming removed 1 base from V and 3 bases from J, with 16 bases in between. CDR3 length equals 18 residues.

The rearrangement uses TRBV7-2 and TRBJ2-3, with D maybe TRBD1 (6 bases). The germline V gene encodes CDR1 SGHTA and CDR2 FQGNSA. V was pared by 1 base and J by 6 bases, with 8 bases between. The CDR3 covers 13 residues. This CDR3 reads CASSLGGHDTQYF. Here the CDR3 DNA reads TGTGCCAGCAGCTTAGGGGGGCACGATACGCAGTATTTT.

The genes are TRBV3-1 (or the pseudogene TRBV3-2) and TRBJ2-5; 9 bases map to TRBD2. Looked up from germline, CDR1 is LGHDT and CDR2 is YNNKEL (reference sequence). The CDR3 covers 15 residues. The trim removed 4 bases at V and 4 bases at J, leaving 7 bases unmatched. This chain's CDR3 is CASSPGLAEAETQYF. CDR3 sequence (DNA): TGTGCCAGCAGCCCGGGACTAGCCGAGGCAGAGACCCAGTACTTC.

The chain employs TRBV4-1 and TRBJ1-2; weak D call: TRBD1 (5 bases). Trimming stripped 1 base from V and 3 bases from J, with 9 bases between. The CDR3 has 14 residues. Germline assignment: CDR1 MGHRA and CDR2 YSYEKL. This CDR3 is CASSQAGGYYGYTF. CDR3 nucleotide sequence: TGCGCCAGCAGCCAAGCCGGGGGTTACTATGGCTACACCTTC.

This sequence joins TRBV27 and TRBJ2-5; 10 bases agree with TRBD1. The J segment lost 5 bases and the V segment lost 5 bases, leaving 5 bases of the junction unmatched. The CDR3 length is 14 residues. CDR1 and CDR2 from the germline V gene are MNHEY and SMNVEV (reference sequence). CDR3 in DNA: TGTGCCAGCAGTACCCGACAGGGGGCTGAGACCCAGTACTTC. Translation gives CASSTRQGAETQYF.

Worth noting for this clone: Distinct nucleotide sequences in the sample also encode this CDR3. The CDR3 here is CASSVGGTDTQYF. The CDR3 nucleotides are TGTGCCAGCAGCGTTGGGGGGACAGATACGCAGTATTTT. The chain recombines TRBV9 with TRBJ2-3; a possible D gene is TRBD2 (6 bases). Germline V gene sequence: CDR1 SGDLS, CDR2 YYNGEE. The CDR3 is 13 amino acids. With 2 bases removed from V and 3 bases from J, the gap between germline ends came to 7 bases. The full variable domain, in which reference TRBV9 and TRBJ2-3 provide the parts outside the CDR3, is DSGVTQTPKHLITATGQRVTLRCSPRSGDLSVYWYQQSLDQGLQFLIQYYNGEERAKGNILERFSAQQFPDLHSELNLSSLELGDSALYFCASSVGGTDTQYFGPGTRLTVL.

The CDR3 DNA reads as TGTGCCTGGAACAGATTCGCTAATGAAAAACTGTTTTTT. Protein sequence: CAWNRFANEKLFF. The chain joins TRBV30 to TRBJ1-4; D remains ambiguous. The CDR3 totals 13 residues. The germline gives CDR1 GTSNPN, CDR2 SVGIG (reference sequence). Trimming took 4 bases from V and 3 from J, leaving 9 bases between them.

V gene TRBV5-4 combines with J gene TRBJ2-5; TRBD1 is a possible D gene (6 bases). CDR1 is SGHNT and CDR2 is YYREEE in the germline V gene (reference sequence). This CDR3 comprises 14 residues. The V and J ends lost 2 bases and 0 bases respectively, with 8 bases between them. CDR3 nucleotides: TGTGCCAGCAGCTTAGGGGGTAACCAAGAGACCCAGTACTTC. Its translation: CASSLGGNQETQYF. The full variable domain, in which reference TRBV5-4 and TRBJ2-5 provide the parts outside the CDR3, is ETGVTQSPTHLIKTRGQQVTLRCSSQSGHNTVSWYQQALGQGPQFIFQYYREEENGRGNFPPRFSGLQFPNYSSELNVNALELDDSALYLCASSLGGNQETQYFGPGTRLLVL.

The V gene is TRBV4-1, the J gene TRBJ1-1, with 7 bases aligning to TRBD1. The CDR3 runs 15 residues. Losses at the gene ends were 5 bases for V and 0 bases for J; bases not matched to a gene: 6. Looked up from germline, CDR1 is MGHRA and CDR2 is YSYEKL. The CDR3 spells CASSDTGVLNTEAFF. The CDR3 DNA follows: TGCGCCAGCAGCGACACAGGGGTATTGAACACTGAAGCTTTCTTT.

This chain connects TRBV10-3 to TRBJ2-2, with D possibly TRBD2 on 6 matching bases. The CDR3 is 15 amino acids. Germline V gene data show CDR1 as ENHRY and CDR2 as SYGVKD. The germline V and J ends were trimmed by 3 bases and 0 bases, with 8 bases remaining between them. CDR3 sequence: CAISDRDSNTGELFF. The CDR3 DNA is TGTGCCATCAGTGACAGGGACTCGAACACCGGGGAGCTGTTTTTT.

The CDR3 loop reads CASSYGQEAFF. The CDR3 DNA is TGTGCCAGCAGTTACGGCCAGGAAGCTTTCTTT. The V and J genes are TRBV6-5 and TRBJ1-1; no clear D. Germline assignment: CDR1 MNHEY and CDR2 SVGAGI. The CDR3 sequence is 11 residues long. V shed 2 bases and J shed 8 bases, with 6 bases lying between them.

V is TRBV7-8 and J is TRBJ1-1; possibly TRBD1 for D (6 bases). This CDR3 spans 15 amino acids. Germline CDR1 is SGHVS and CDR2 is FQNEAQ. The V and J ends lost 6 bases and 0 bases respectively, with 14 bases between them. The CDR3 DNA reads as TGTGCCAGCAGGTCCGGGACAAGGATGAACACTGAAGCTTTCTTT. Translating it yields CASRSGTRMNTEAFF.

The rearrangement joins TRBV2 to TRBJ2-7; D possibly corresponds to TRBD2 (5 bases). The CDR3 is 13 residues long. Germline CDR1 and CDR2: SNHLY and FYNNEI. V was cut by 3 bases and J by 2 bases, with 8 bases left in between. The CDR3 DNA follows: TGTGCCAGCAGTGAGGACTTTGCCTACGAGCAGTACTTC. Its translation is CASSEDFAYEQYF.

This chain joins TRBV2 and TRBJ2-3; 9 nucleotides agree with TRBD2. The V segment lost 7 bases and the J segment 3 bases; nucleotides outside the gene matches: 5. Germline CDR1 and CDR2: SNHLY and FYNNEI. This CDR3 region has 14 residues. CDR3 sequence reads: CASKFTSGTDTQYF. The CDR3 DNA reads TGTGCCAGCAAGTTCACTAGCGGGACAGATACGCAGTATTTT. Filled out from reference TRBV2 and TRBJ2-3, the complete variable domain reads EPEVTQTPSHQVTQMGQEVILRCVPISNHLYFYWYRQILGQKVEFLVSFYNNEISEKSEIFDDQFSVERPDGSNFTLKIRSTKLEDSAMYFCASKFTSGTDTQYFGPGTRLTVL.

The rearrangement uses TRBV5-1 and TRBJ2-1; 10 positions match TRBD1. V was clipped by 3 bases and J by 9 bases; unmatched bases: 12. Germline V lookup: CDR1 SGHRS, CDR2 YFSETQ. The CDR3 is made up of 16 amino acids. In DNA form, the CDR3 reads TGCGCCAGCAGCTCCATCCGGGACAGGGGAGTTAGTGAGCAGTTCTTC. Residues: CASSSIRDRGVSEQFF.

CDR3 in DNA: TGTGCCAGCAGTTTAGCGGGGGGTACCTACAATGAGCAGTTCTTC. Protein: CASSLAGGTYNEQFF. The chain uses TRBV6-5 and TRBJ2-1, with 10 bases matching TRBD2. This CDR3 contains 15 residues. Per germline, CDR1 MNHEY and CDR2 SVGAGI. The V gene end was trimmed by 4 bases and the J gene end by 2 bases; junction bases not matched to a gene: 2.

The rearrangement uses TRBV7-7 and TRBJ1-1, with a tentative D call TRBD1 (5 bases). Trimming removed 2 bases at V and 4 bases at J, with 14 bases between. The CDR3 consists of 15 residues. The germline CDR1 and CDR2 sequences are SSHAT and FNYEAQ (reference sequence). The CDR3 reads CASSLRSGKGTEAFF. The CDR3, as DNA: TGTGCCAGCAGCTTAAGGTCAGGGAAGGGCACTGAAGCTTTCTTT.